The rows below give T cell receptor beta chains drawn from one sample of a study of T cell repertoires in cytomegalovirus infection. Antigen specificity for these receptors is unknown. Via MiXCR, TCRdb re-called the reads, giving one row per CDR3 protein. The data contain about 830,000 distinct CDR3 sequences, around a third of them singletons. This material consisted of cultured CD8+ T cells from PBMCs, taken from culture after CMV antigen stimulation. The source of these receptors is a human donor in good health (CMV status not recorded). Some clones in this sample may be carry-over from other donors' samples. Both conserved end residues are part of each CDR3. D genes are given only for firm matches. Size is stated for part of the rows, as once, few or many counts, or as a class when the clone is expanded.

V,length,D,J,size,DNA,CDR3
TRBV5-6,16,-,TRBJ1-1,few,TGTGCCAGCAGCTTCGATCGGGACCGCCGGGGGACTGAAGCTTTCTTT,CASSFDRDRRGTEAFF
TRBV6-2/TRBV6-3,14,-,TRBJ1-5,-,TGTGCCAGCAGTCGTACCCACCGGGATCAGCCCCAGCATTTT,CASSRTHRDQPQHF
TRBV13,15,TRBD1,TRBJ2-6,-,TGTGTCAGCAGCTTGGGACAGGGAGGTTCCAACGTCCTGACTTTC,CVSSLGQGGSNVLTF
TRBV7-7,15,TRBD2,TRBJ2-3,-,TGTGCTAGCAGCTTAGAATCGGGGGGGATGGATACGCAGTATTTT,CASSLESGGMDTQYF
TRBV7-9,18,-,TRBJ2-1,few,TGTGCCAGCAGCCAGGTTCGGGAACGACACCTATCCTACAATGAGCAGTTCTTC,CASSQVRERHLSYNEQFF
TRBV7-9,14,-,TRBJ2-3,few,TGTGCCAGCAGCTTACACCGCAGCACAGATACGCAGTATTTT,CASSLHRSTDTQYF
TRBV28,14,-,TRBJ1-1,few,TGTGCCAGCAGTTTATGGGGCAGGGGCACTGAAGCTTTCTTT,CASSLWGRGTEAFF
TRBV6-5,14,-,TRBJ1-5,many,TGTGCCAGCAGCCCGACATATAGCAATCAGCCCCAGCATTTT,CASSPTYSNQPQHF
TRBV7-9,15,TRBD2,TRBJ2-1,few,TGTGCCAGCAGCTCCCTAGCGGGGCCCTACAATGAGCAGTTCTTC,CASSSLAGPYNEQFF
TRBV6-1,14,-,TRBJ1-1,few,TGTGCCAGCAGTGAAGGGGCAGCAAACACTGAAGCTTTCTTT,CASSEGAANTEAFF
TRBV7-8,15,TRBD1,TRBJ1-1,many,TGTGCCAGCAGCCAACAGGGGTCTGTTTTCAATGAAGCTTTCTTT,CASSQQGSVFNEAFF
TRBV27,14,-,TRBJ1-1,many,TGTGCCAGCAGTTCTGGGACCGCTGTTGCTGAAGCTTTCTTT,CASSSGTAVAEAFF
TRBV27,13,-,TRBJ1-1,once,TGTGCCAACAGTTTACAGAAGAACACTGAAGCTTTCTTT,CANSLQKNTEAFF
TRBV4-3,18,TRBD1,TRBJ2-5,few,TGCGCCAGCAGCCAAGAATCCAAAAAAAGGACAGGGGAGGAGACCCAGTACTTC,CASSQESKKRTGEETQYF
TRBV14,16,-,TRBJ2-2,-,TGTGCCAGCAGCCAATATCGGGGGCCGAACACCGGGGAGCTGTTTTTT,CASSQYRGPNTGELFF
TRBV5-5,14,-,TRBJ2-7,-,TGTGCCAGCAGCCCCGTGACTCCTGCCTACGAGCAGTACTTC,CASSPVTPAYEQYF
TRBV6-5,14,-,TRBJ1-5,-,TGTGCCAGCAGGCTATCCGGGAAGGGACAGCCCCAGCATTTT,CASRLSGKGQPQHF
TRBV7-9,15,-,TRBJ1-1,-,TGTGCCAGCAGCCCCCCGACAGGCCGGAACACTGAAGCTTTCTTT,CASSPPTGRNTEAFF